Listed here are 24 T cell receptor beta chains from one sample, sequenced in a study of Ad26.COV2.S vaccination and SARS-CoV-2 variants. The assay was immunoSEQ multiplex PCR, and TCRdb's table has in-frame clones only and misses some. The sample shows hundreds of thousands of clones, roughly 90% of them seen only once. Treatment defined: about 20 received Ad26.COV2.S at low or high dose, single or two shots; a few received placebo; per-sample allocation not given. The samples date from day 63 after the first vaccine or placebo injection. The source material was peripheral blood, sampled in a trial of Ad26.COV2.S vaccine versus placebo. The source is a person aged 18-60 years who received the Ad26.COV2.S COVID-19 vaccine or a placebo.

The gene calls are TRBV10-3 and TRBJ2-5; a weak D match, TRBD1 (6 bases). The CDR3 totals 14 residues. With 6 bases removed from V and 5 bases from J, the gap between germline ends came to 16 bases. The germline V gene has CDR1 ENHRY and CDR2 SYGVKD. The CDR3 here is CAIRSQGSAETQYF. Here the CDR3 DNA reads TGTGCCATCAGATCTCAGGGGTCTGCGGAGACCCAGTACTTC.

This chain links TRBV29-1 with TRBJ1-1; no clear D gene. The CDR3 is 10 amino acids. Germline CDR1 reads SQVTM; CDR2 reads ANQGSEA. V was pared by 3 bases and J by 7 bases, with 6 bases between. The CDR3 nucleotides read TGCAGCGTTGAGTTAGGTGAAGCTTTCTTT. Encoded protein: CSVELGEAFF.

This clone was observed a few times. V and J are TRBV20-1 and TRBJ1-2; D is unresolved. Germline V lookup: CDR1 DFQATT, CDR2 SNEGSKA (reference sequence). Trimming pared 3 bases from V and 5 bases from J, leaving 7 bases between. CDR3 size: 11 residues. The CDR3 DNA is TGCAGTGCTAGTAGGCAGTATGGCTACACCTTC. It is translated as CSASRQYGYTF.

The chain uses TRBV5-1 and TRBJ2-1, with 11 bases identical to TRBD1. V was pared by 0 bases and J by 3 bases, with 2 bases of the junction left unmatched. This CDR3 has 16 residues. Germline V CDR1 and CDR2: SGHRS, YFSETQ. The CDR3 DNA reads as TGCGCCAGCAGCTTGGGGACAGGGGGCGTCTACAATGAGCAGTTCTTC. It is translated as CASSLGTGGVYNEQFF.

The chain is built from TRBV5-6 and TRBJ1-6, with TRBD1 matching 8 bases. CDR3 length: 16 amino acids. The V and J ends lost 0 bases and 9 bases, in that order; junction bases with no gene match: 8. Germline CDR1 and CDR2: SGHDT and YYEEEE. The CDR3 protein is CASSLGTGFRGSPLHF. CDR3 DNA sequence: TGTGCCAGCAGCTTGGGGACAGGGTTCAGGGGTTCACCCCTCCACTTT.

The rearrangement uses TRBV7-9 and TRBJ1-2; no clear D gene. The CDR3 is 15 amino acids. Germline V gives CDR1 SEHNR, CDR2 FQNEAQ (reference sequence). With 5 bases removed from V and 4 bases from J, the gap between germline ends came to 17 bases. CDR3 region: CASSPVESDPYGYTF. In DNA, the CDR3 is TGTGCCAGCAGCCCCGTGGAATCGGACCCCTATGGCTACACCTTC.

V gene TRBV4-2 combines with J gene TRBJ2-7, with no clear D. Per germline, CDR1 LGHNA and CDR2 YNFKEQ. The CDR3 has 14 residues. The V end lost 1 base, the J end lost 6 bases, and 13 bases lay between the germline ends. The CDR3 sequence is CASSQAVGVGEQYF. Here the CDR3 DNA reads TGTGCCAGCAGCCAAGCGGTCGGCGTGGGCGAGCAGTACTTC.

The chain joins TRBV6-1 to TRBJ2-2; D is perhaps TRBD1 (5 bases). The germline CDR1 and CDR2 sequences are MNHNS and SASEGT. The length of the CDR3 is 14 residues. The V gene lost 2 bases and the J gene lost 3 bases, with 7 bases spanning the gap. The CDR3 bases are TGTGCCAGCAGTGAACAGGGTGACACCGGGGAGCTGTTTTTT. This encodes CASSEQGDTGELFF.

The chain joins TRBV5-1 to TRBJ2-5; tentative D call: TRBD1 (6 bases). V was clipped by 4 bases and J by 1 base, with 11 bases between them. CDR1 is SGHRS, CDR2 YFSETQ, per germline. CDR3 length: 14 residues. The CDR3 DNA sequence: TGCGCCAGCAGCAAGCGACAGGCCCAAGAGACCCAGTACTTC. Its translation: CASSKRQAQETQYF.

V and J are TRBV27 and TRBJ2-5; 10 nucleotides align to TRBD1. Germline V gene lookup returns CDR1 MNHEY and CDR2 SMNVEV (reference sequence). This CDR3 has 13 amino acids. V was clipped by 5 bases and J by 9 bases; unmatched bases: 6. The CDR3 loop reads CASSQGQGVSQYF. CDR3 coding DNA: TGTGCCAGCAGTCAAGGACAGGGGGTATCCCAGTACTTC.

This clone was counted between two and nine times. Germline is not matched at one junction end, which may reflect a read error. The sample carries other DNA sequences with the same CDR3. The chain combines TRBV6-1 with TRBJ2-7; D is unclear. CDR3 length: 11 amino acids. Per germline, CDR1 MNHNS and CDR2 SASEGT. The CDR3 nucleotides read TGTGCCAGCAGCGAAGGCTACGAGCAGTACTTC. This translates into CASSEGYEQYF.

The chain joins TRBV7-8 to TRBJ2-3; D is unresolved. Germline loops: CDR1 SGHVS, CDR2 FQNEAQ. This CDR3 comprises 13 residues. The V end was cut by 1 base, the J end by 4 bases, with 6 bases between. The CDR3 protein is CASSLVHADTQYF. The DNA for the CDR3 is TGTGCCAGCAGCTTAGTTCACGCAGATACGCAGTATTTT.

This chain joins TRBV5-1 and TRBJ2-3; D may be TRBD2 (6 bases). CDR3 length equals 17 residues. The germline V gene has CDR1 SGHRS and CDR2 YFSETQ. With 3 bases removed from V and 0 bases from J, the gap between germline ends came to 17 bases. The CDR3: CASSSFGGSSSTDTQYF. The CDR3 DNA follows: TGCGCCAGCAGCTCATTCGGAGGGAGCTCTAGCACAGATACGCAGTATTTT.

This clone was counted once. Other DNA sequences within the sample encode an identical CDR3. The genes are TRBV27 and TRBJ1-5, with TRBD1 identical over 8 bases. V lost 4 bases, J lost 6 bases, and 5 bases stayed unmatched. CDR3 length: 14 amino acids. The germline V gene encodes CDR1 MNHEY and CDR2 SMNVEV (reference sequence). Here the CDR3 reads CASSSRTGLQPQHF. The CDR3 nucleotides read TGTGCCAGCAGTTCTCGGACAGGGCTTCAGCCCCAGCATTTT.

The rearrangement links TRBV2 to TRBJ2-3, with 8 nucleotides matching TRBD2. In germline, CDR1 is SNHLY, CDR2 FYNNEI. The CDR3 loop spans 16 amino acids. The V segment lost 3 bases and the J segment 2 bases; nucleotides outside the gene matches: 7. Here the CDR3 DNA reads TGTGCCAGCAGTGATGAGTGGCGGGGGGTCACAGATACGCAGTATTTT. The encoded protein is CASSDEWRGVTDTQYF.

The chain recombines TRBV3-1 (or the pseudogene TRBV3-2) with TRBJ2-1, with 15 bases fitting TRBD2. The CDR3 totals 20 residues. Germline V gene data show CDR1 as LGHDT and CDR2 as YNNKEL (reference sequence). Germline trimming cut 4 bases from V and 6 bases from J; bases unmatched to any gene: 16. This CDR3 reads CASSRLTTGTSGRRGNEQFF. DNA for the CDR3: TGTGCCAGCAGCCGCCTCACGACCGGGACTAGCGGGAGGCGAGGCAATGAGCAGTTCTTC.

On this clone: The sample has other DNA sequences that encode this CDR3 too. The CDR3: CASSIQLNEKLFF. In nucleotides, the CDR3 is TGTGCCAGTAGTATCCAGCTTAATGAAAAACTGTTTTTT. The rearrangement uses TRBV19 and TRBJ1-4; D not resolved. The CDR3 contains 13 residues. Trimming pared 3 bases from V and 4 bases from J, leaving 6 bases between. Germline CDR1 is LNHDA and CDR2 is SQIVND (reference sequence).

The chain has TRBV6-2 or TRBV6-3 and TRBJ2-5; D is perhaps TRBD2 (6 bases). CDR3 length: 16 residues. Trimming left V 5 bases short and J 1 base short, with 17 bases between. Germline CDR1 and CDR2: MNHEY and SVGEGT. The DNA of the CDR3 is TGTGCCAGCAGTCACCGGTACACTAGCCTCCAAGAGACCCAGTACTTC. It encodes CASSHRYTSLQETQYF.

The CDR3 bases are TGCAGCGTTGCGAGGGACTCCTGGATCTATGAGCAGTTCTTC. Encoded protein: CSVARDSWIYEQFF. The V and J genes are TRBV29-1 and TRBJ2-1; possibly TRBD2 for D (6 bases). This CDR3 has 14 amino acids. V was clipped by 4 bases and J by 8 bases, with 18 bases between them. Looked up from germline, CDR1 is SQVTM and CDR2 is ANQGSEA.

The chain links TRBV18 to TRBJ1-1; D ambiguous. Germline V gene lookup returns CDR1 KGHSH and CDR2 LQKENI. The CDR3 runs 14 residues. Trimming removed 6 bases at V and 5 bases at J, with 16 bases between. CDR3 bases: TGTGCCAGCTCGCCCGTCGCCGCGTGGACTGAAGCTTTCTTT. Its translation is CASSPVAAWTEAFF.

This rearrangement joins TRBV14 to TRBJ1-2; maybe TRBD1 (6 bases). V was shortened by 4 bases and J by 5 bases, with 11 bases between the two germline ends. Germline assignment: CDR1 SGHDN and CDR2 FVKESK. CDR3 length: 13 residues. The chain's CDR3 is CASSPGTLYGYTF. The CDR3 coding sequence is TGTGCCAGCAGCCCCGGGACATTGTATGGCTACACCTTC.

About this clone: A read error may account for a junction end that differs from germline. V gene TRBV11-2 combines with J gene TRBJ2-7; D remains unclear. The CDR3 totals 14 residues. Germline V gene data show CDR1 as SGHAT and CDR2 as FQNNGV. Written as DNA, the CDR3 is TGTGCCAGCAGCCTAGACCCGGCTTCCTACGAGCAGTACTTC. Translating it yields CASSLDPASYEQYF.

A note on this clone: In the same sample, other DNA sequences code for this CDR3. This sequence joins TRBV5-1 and TRBJ2-3, with D hard to call. This CDR3 comprises 13 residues. From germline, CDR1 is SGHRS and CDR2 YFSETQ. V was cut by 0 bases and J by 2 bases, with 4 bases left in between. The CDR3 sequence is CASSLGFTDTQYF. The CDR3 nucleotides are TGCGCCAGCAGCTTGGGCTTCACAGATACGCAGTATTTT.

The chain has TRBV5-1 and TRBJ2-5; D might be TRBD1 or TRBD2, each matching 5 bases. The germline CDR1 and CDR2 sequences are SGHRS and YFSETQ. This CDR3 region has 17 residues. The V end was cut by 0 bases, the J end by 5 bases, with 20 bases between. The CDR3: CASSLGLSLGVGETQYF. The CDR3 DNA follows: TGCGCCAGCAGCTTGGGGCTCTCATTGGGGGTCGGGGAGACCCAGTACTTC. Complete variable domain (other parts from reference TRBV5-1 and TRBJ2-5): KAGVTQTPRYLIKTRGQQVTLSCSPISGHRSVSWYQQTPGQGLQFLFEYFSETQRNKGNFPGRFSGRQFSNSRSEMNVSTLELGDSALYLCASSLGLSLGVGETQYFGPGTRLLVL.